These T cell receptor beta chains were read from a single sample in a study of T-cell memory formation after mild COVID-19. TCRdb reprocessed the 5' RACE reads via MiXCR and lists one record per CDR3 protein. The profile covers over 130,000 distinct CDR3 sequences, with 11% to 15% appearing a single time and about 27% taken by the ten largest. Sequencing was carried out using PBMCs or a T cell subset sorted from them (not recorded which). These receptors all stem from an adult woman who had mild COVID-19 (a few samples of this study predate the infection). Cell type and time point are not known. CDR3s include the opening cysteine and the closing phenylalanine or tryptophan. A D gene is named only where the DNA matches it firmly. Size is stated for part of the rows, as once, few or many counts, or as a class when the clone is expanded.

>NA|TRBJ1-1|NA|TRBV6-2/TRBV6-3
TGTGCCAGCAGTTACGAGGTTTCGAACACTGAAGCTTTCTTT
CASSYEVSNTEAFF
>few|TRBJ2-7|NA|TRBV29-1
TGCAGCGTTGAAGAGGACGGTACCTACGAGCAGTACTTC
CSVEEDGTYEQYF
>NA|TRBJ2-7|NA|TRBV28
TGTGCCAGCAGTTTTCCCGGACAGCACACCTACGAGCAGTACTTC
CASSFPGQHTYEQYF
>few|TRBJ1-4|NA|TRBV7-9
TGTGCCAGCAGAGACTGGCAGGGAACTAATGAAAAACTGTTTTTT
CASRDWQGTNEKLFF
>many|TRBJ2-1|NA|TRBV12-3/TRBV12-4
TGTGCCAGCAGCGGGGGACCCGGCCGGAATGAGCAGTTCTTC
CASSGGPGRNEQFF
>NA|TRBJ1-1|NA|TRBV5-4
TGTGCCAGCAGCCCTGAGGGGGAACTCGAGGAAGCTTTCTTT
CASSPEGELEEAFF
>NA|TRBJ2-7|NA|TRBV6-6
TGTGCCACCTTCGCGGGCCTCTACGAGCAGTACTTC
CATFAGLYEQYF
>NA|TRBJ2-1|TRBD1|TRBV11-2
TGTGCCAGCAGCTTAGGAACAGGGGGCCTATACAATGAGCAGTTCTTC
CASSLGTGGLYNEQFF
>NA|TRBJ2-6|NA|TRBV7-9
TGTGCCAGCAGCGGTCGGGCAGGGCACTCTGGGGCCAACGTCCTGACTTTC
CASSGRAGHSGANVLTF
>NA|TRBJ2-1|TRBD2|TRBV29-1
TGCAGTGGGCGGACTAGCGCCTACAATGAGCAGTTCTTC
CSGRTSAYNEQFF
>few|TRBJ2-7|NA|TRBV7-2
TGTGCCAGCGTGGAGGGGGCGTACGAGCAGTACTTC
CASVEGAYEQYF
>few|TRBJ2-3|TRBD2|TRBV23-1
TGCGCCAGCAGTCACCGACGGGGGGAGGACTCTAGCACAGATACGCAGTATTTT
CASSHRRGEDSSTDTQYF
>NA|TRBJ2-2|NA|TRBV4-2
TGTGCCAGCAGCCAAGATGACTTGGACACCGGGGAGCTGTTTTTT
CASSQDDLDTGELFF
>few|TRBJ2-1|NA|TRBV24-1
TGTGCCACCAGTAGTGGAAATGAGCAGTTCTTC
CATSSGNEQFF
>few|TRBJ1-2|NA|TRBV15
TGTGCCACCAGCAGAGATGGCAGCGACTATGGCTACACCTTC
CATSRDGSDYGYTF
>NA|TRBJ1-2|NA|TRBV7-3
TGTGCCAGCAGCTTGGGCCCCGTCGGCTACACCTTC
CASSLGPVGYTF
>once|TRBJ2-3|NA|TRBV9
TGTGCCAGCAGCGTAGCTACGGGGGCAGATACGCAGTATTTT
CASSVATGADTQYF